Sequencing of this T cell receptor beta chain was carried out in a study of cytomegalovirus exposure and HLA in healthy donors. Study results and limitations: Presence/absence analyses took donor sequencing depth as roughly uniform.

The PCR ran on 60 Vbeta and 13 Jbeta primers. TCRdb keeps only in-frame clones here, not all; method: immunoSEQ multiplex PCR. The data show roughly 200,000 clones, less than 80% seen once. The CDR3 is made up of 15 amino acids. Trimming cost V 10 bases and J 7 bases; bases outside gene matches: 17. Germline V CDR1 and CDR2: SEHNR, FQNEAQ (reference sequence). In the case of this clone: Its antigen remains unknown.

This chain links TRBV7-9 with TRBJ2-5; 8 nucleotides match TRBD2. The sequence was obtained from a woman in her twenties or thirties in good health and CMV-seropositive. The sequenced material came from PBMCs. CDR3 sequence reads: CATSWESAGAGTQYF. In DNA, the CDR3 is TGTGCCACATCCTGGGAGTCAGCGGGAGCAGGGACCCAGTACTTC.